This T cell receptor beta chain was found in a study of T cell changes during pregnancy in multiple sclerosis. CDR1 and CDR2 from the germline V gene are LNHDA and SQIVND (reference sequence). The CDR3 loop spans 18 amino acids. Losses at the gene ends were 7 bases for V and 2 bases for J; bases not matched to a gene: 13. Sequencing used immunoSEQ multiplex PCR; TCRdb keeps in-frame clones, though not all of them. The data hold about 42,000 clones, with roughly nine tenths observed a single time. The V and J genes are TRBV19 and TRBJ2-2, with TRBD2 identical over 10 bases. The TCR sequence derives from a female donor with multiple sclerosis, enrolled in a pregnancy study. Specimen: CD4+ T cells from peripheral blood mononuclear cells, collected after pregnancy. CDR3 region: CASTPTQLAGLNTGELFF. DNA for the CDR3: TGTGCCAGTACCCCAACCCAACTAGCGGGGCTAAACACCGGGGAGCTGTTTTTT.